One sample yielded the 22 T cell receptor beta chains listed below, sequenced in a study of blood T cells in healthy people across ages. A sample-barcoded 5' primer and a J-beta primer mix were used in a second PCR of roughly 6 to 11 cycles. One entry per CDR3 protein, called by TCRdb with MiXCR from the 5' RACE reads. Here the sample spans around 1,000,000 distinct CDR3 sequences, under 30% being singletons. The same sample was also used in a study of T cells of mothers and their children.

Source material: blood. These receptor sequences come from a girl between 2 and 10 years old in good health.

The gene calls are TRBV12-3 or TRBV12-4 and TRBJ2-5; D possibly matches TRBD1 or TRBD2 (5 bases each). The CDR3 totals 20 residues. V lost 3 bases to trimming and J lost 4 bases, with 30 bases between them. The CDR3 spells CASSFPQFPSPGADSETQYF. DNA of the CDR3: TGTGCCAGCAGTTTTCCCCAGTTTCCCAGCCCCGGGGCCGACTCAGAGACCCAGTACTTC.

The chain employs TRBV14 and TRBJ2-4; D gene unclear. Trimming left V 6 bases short and J 8 bases short, with 14 bases between. Germline V lookup: CDR1 SGHDN, CDR2 FVKESK. The CDR3 is 13 residues long. The CDR3 DNA reads as TGTGCCAGCAGTGATAGTGTGAATGACATTCAGTACTTC. Translation: CASSDSVNDIQYF.

V usage is TRBV28 and J usage is TRBJ2-3; D remains ambiguous. Germline CDR1 is MDHEN and CDR2 is SYDVKM. CDR3 size: 14 residues. V lost 5 bases and J lost 2, with 11 bases in between. The CDR3 here is CASSLVENTDTQYF. Written as DNA, the CDR3 is TGTGCCAGCAGTCTAGTGGAGAACACAGATACGCAGTATTTT.

The J gene is TRBJ2-3, the V gene TRBV6-5; possible D gene TRBD1, 6 bases. CDR3 length: 16 residues. Germline values: CDR1 MNHEY, CDR2 SVGAGI. Trimming removed 0 bases from V and 3 bases from J, with 13 bases in between. This CDR3 is CASSYSGAKGTDTQYF. Here the CDR3 DNA reads TGTGCCAGCAGTTACTCGGGGGCTAAAGGTACAGATACGCAGTATTTT.

On this clonotype: This may arise from a read error, as a much more abundant clone is one base away. The rearrangement links TRBV29-1 to TRBJ2-7, with D tentatively TRBD1 (6 bases). This CDR3 is built from 13 residues. V was pared by 5 bases and J by 3 bases, with 14 bases between. From germline, CDR1 is SQVTM and CDR2 ANQGSEA. CDR3 nucleotide sequence: TGCAGCGTTCCCAGGACAGACCTCTACGAGCAGTACTTC. The encoded protein is CSVPRTDLYEQYF.

The CDR3 DNA reads as TGTGCCAGCAGTTACACGAGATCGGGAAACAATGAGCAGTTCTTC. This codes for CASSYTRSGNNEQFF. The gene calls are TRBV6-2 or TRBV6-3 and TRBJ2-1, with D possibly TRBD2 on 5 matching bases. The germline V and J ends were trimmed by 2 bases and 5 bases, with 13 bases remaining between them. The CDR3 spans 15 residues. Looked up from germline, CDR1 is MNHEY and CDR2 is SVGEGT.

The rearrangement joins TRBV10-3 to TRBJ2-5; D uncertain. Germline V gene sequence: CDR1 ENHRY, CDR2 SYGVKD. CDR3 length: 12 residues. The V and J ends lost 5 bases and 2 bases respectively, with 6 bases between them. The CDR3 nucleotides read TGTGCCATCAGTAATGGGCAAGAGACCCAGTACTTC. Encoded protein: CAISNGQETQYF.

The chain uses TRBV29-1 and TRBJ2-2; D not certain. In germline, CDR1 is SQVTM, CDR2 ANQGSEA. Trimming shortened V by 1 base and J by 1 base, and 4 bases separated the two germline ends. The CDR3 consists of 13 residues. The CDR3: CSVEVGNTGELFF. In DNA, the CDR3 is TGCAGCGTTGAAGTGGGGAACACCGGGGAGCTGTTTTTT.

In its sample, this clonotype was seen a few times. The V gene is TRBV29-1, the J gene TRBJ2-5, with 8 bases lining up with TRBD1. TRBJ2-1 matches the DNA end more closely, so the J call is doubtful. CDR3 length equals 13 residues. In germline, CDR1 is SQVTM, CDR2 ANQGSEA. CDR3 region: CSGTGGRNNEQFF. CDR3 in DNA: TGCAGCGGAACAGGGGGGCGAAACAATGAGCAGTTCTTC.

This clonotype was seen more than once but under ten times. The chain employs TRBV28 and TRBJ1-6; TRBD1 might be the D (6 bases). CDR3 length equals 19 residues. Between the trimmed V and J ends, which lost 1 base and 10 bases, there was a span of 26 bases. CDR1 MDHEN and CDR2 SYDVKM come from the germline V gene. The CDR3 loop is CASSLFYHQPQGQGSPLHF. As DNA, the CDR3 is TGTGCCAGCAGTTTATTTTACCACCAACCCCAGGGGCAGGGATCACCCCTCCACTTT. The complete variable domain, with remaining parts taken from reference TRBV28 and TRBJ1-6, reads DVKVTQSSRYLVKRTGEKVFLECVQDMDHENMFWYRQDPGLGLRLIYFSYDVKMKEKGDIPEGYSVSREKKERFSLILESASTNQTSMYLCASSLFYHQPQGQGSPLHFGNGTRLTVT.

The rearrangement joins TRBV28 to TRBJ2-2; no reliable D call. The CDR3 is 15 amino acids. V was shortened by 9 bases and J by 4 bases, with 18 bases between the two germline ends. Germline CDR1 and CDR2: MDHEN and SYDVKM. CDR3 region: CASRIIKGSTGELFF. Written as DNA, the CDR3 is TGTGCCAGTAGAATTATAAAGGGATCCACCGGGGAGCTGTTTTTT.

This clonotype was observed a handful of times. The V call is TRBV29-1, the J call TRBJ1-2; D remains ambiguous. CDR1 SQVTM and CDR2 ANQGSEA come from the germline V gene. This CDR3 is 12 amino acids long. Trimming cost V 2 bases and J 5 bases, with 9 bases left between them. CDR3 sequence (DNA): TGCAGCGTTGAATGGTCAGCTTATGGCTACACCTTC. Its translation: CSVEWSAYGYTF.

The rearrangement links TRBV30 to TRBJ1-5; possibly TRBD1 for D (6 bases). This CDR3 is built from 17 residues. The germline CDR1 and CDR2 sequences are GTSNPN and SVGIG (reference sequence). Trimming pared 3 bases from V and 0 bases from J, leaving 18 bases between. The CDR3 nucleotides are TGTGCCTGGAGAAGGGGGAGAGGGGATGATAGCAATCAGCCCCAGCATTTT. It yields the protein CAWRRGRGDDSNQPQHF. Drawing the rest from reference TRBV30 and TRBJ1-5, the complete variable domain is SQTIHQWPATLVQPVGSPLSLECTVEGTSNPNLYWYRQAAGRGLQLLFYSVGIGQISSEVPQNLSASRPQDRQFILSSKKLLLSDSGFYLCAWRRGRGDDSNQPQHFGDGTRLSIL.

A remark on this clonotype: The junction shows a germline mismatch at one end, possibly a read error. The rearrangement joins TRBV7-2 to TRBJ2-1; 11 nucleotides match TRBD2. The CDR3 is 16 amino acids. Germline CDR1 SGHTA, CDR2 FQGNSA. In nucleotides, the CDR3 is TGTGCCAGCAGCCAAATAGCGGGAGGGCTTTACAATGAACAGTTCTTC. Its translation is CASSQIAGGLYNEQFF.

This clonotype was picked up a small number of times. The rearrangement joins TRBV5-5 to TRBJ2-1; weak D call: TRBD2 (5 bases). The V end lost 4 bases, the J end lost 10 bases, and 12 bases lay between the germline ends. Germline V gene sequence: CDR1 SGHKS, CDR2 YYEKEE (reference sequence). The CDR3 has 12 residues. The CDR3 DNA sequence: TGTGCCAGCAGCCGTAAGTGGGAGGAGCAGTTCTTC. It is translated as CASSRKWEEQFF.

This clonotype was recorded only once. One junction end disagrees with the germline gene, perhaps due to a read error. The V call is TRBV12-3 or TRBV12-4, the J call TRBJ1-2; no clear D. This CDR3 spans 13 amino acids. The CDR3 DNA is TGTGCCAGCAGTTTAGGGACGGACTATGGCTGCACCTTC. It translates to CASSLGTDYGCTF.

The V and J genes are TRBV24-1 and TRBJ2-2; 9 bases line up with TRBD1. With 5 bases clipped from V and 1 base from J, the junction kept 7 bases outside the gene matches. There are 17 residues in the CDR3. CDR1 is KGHDR and CDR2 is SFDVKD in the germline V gene. The CDR3 DNA is TGTGCCACCAGTGTCGTCGGGACAGGGTTGAACACCGGGGAGCTGTTTTTT. This gives the protein CATSVVGTGLNTGELFF.

This clonotype was counted only a few times. The V and J genes are TRBV7-2 and TRBJ2-5, with TRBD2 matching 9 bases. With 7 bases clipped from V and 7 bases from J, the junction kept 19 bases outside the gene matches. Germline CDR1 is SGHTA and CDR2 is FQGNSA. CDR3 length: 17 amino acids. CDR3 protein: CASTPRWASGVLGTQYF. CDR3 bases: TGTGCCAGCACTCCCCGGTGGGCTAGCGGGGTCCTGGGGACCCAGTACTTC.

In its sample, this clonotype was seen a few times. V usage is TRBV27 and J usage is TRBJ1-1; 9 positions agree with TRBD1. Trimming removed 5 bases from V and 8 bases from J; junction bases left unmatched: 6. Germline lookup yields CDR1 MNHEY and CDR2 SMNVEV (reference sequence). The CDR3 has 13 residues. CDR3 in amino acids: CASSALTGGEAFF. The CDR3 DNA is TGTGCCAGCAGTGCATTAACAGGGGGCGAAGCTTTCTTT.

The gene calls are TRBV12-3 or TRBV12-4 and TRBJ1-5, with D possibly matching TRBD1 (5 bases). V lost 1 base to trimming and J lost 4 bases, with 11 bases between them. The CDR3 consists of 15 residues. In DNA form, the CDR3 reads TGTGCCAGCAGTTTAGATGACAGATATAATCAGCCCCAGCATTTT. Its translation is CASSLDDRYNQPQHF.

The chain joins TRBV7-2 to TRBJ2-4, with a possible D match to TRBD2 (5 bases). Germline V gene data show CDR1 as SGHTA and CDR2 as FQGNSA. Trimming removed 11 bases from V and 3 bases from J, with 23 bases in between. The CDR3 extends over 16 amino acids. The chain's CDR3 is CAGTPGLGSSKNIQYF. For the CDR3, the DNA is TGTGCCGGCACCCCTGGACTCGGGTCTAGCAAAAACATTCAGTACTTC.

This rearrangement joins TRBV7-9 to TRBJ1-4; a possible D gene is TRBD1 (5 bases). Germline CDR1 SEHNR, CDR2 FQNEAQ (reference sequence). V was shortened by 3 bases and J by 8 bases, with 19 bases between the two germline ends. CDR3 size: 16 residues. CDR3 residues: CASSFMFVAGDEKLFF. CDR3 sequence (DNA): TGTGCCAGCAGCTTCATGTTTGTCGCGGGGGACGAAAAACTGTTTTTT.